This T cell receptor (beta chain) was obtained from a study of T cell changes during pregnancy in multiple sclerosis. Repertoires were generated with immunoSEQ multiplex PCR, while TCRdb's copy carries only in-frame clones and drops some. The repertoire has 74,000 or so clones, roughly 92% of them found once; the top ten carry 0.21%. V lost 7 bases and J lost 3, with 14 bases in between. The CDR3 covers 13 residues. In germline, CDR1 is GTSNPN, CDR2 SVGIG (reference sequence). The TCR was taken from a female donor with multiple sclerosis, enrolled in a pregnancy study. The sequenced sample was CD4+ T cells from peripheral blood mononuclear cells, obtained before pregnancy. The chain links TRBV30 to TRBJ2-3; a possible D gene is TRBD2 (6 bases). CDR3 sequence: CAYAWGETDTQYF. CDR3 nucleotide sequence: TGTGCCTACGCCTGGGGGGAGACAGATACGCAGTATTTT.